This T cell receptor beta chain emerged from a study of metastatic and nonmetastatic thyroid tumors. Across the whole study: Patients with malignant and benign thyroid disease provided blood and tumor or nodule tissue, whose repertoires were compared.

MiXCR re-clonotyped the PCR reads for TCRdb. The table has roughly 98,000 clones, around 14% seen once. Details on this clone: It may be a read error: a sequence one base away is much more abundant. Within the sample, other DNA sequences also encode this same CDR3.

Not a single patient had been given any form of treatment at any point before undergoing thyroid surgery. The CDR3 sequence is 15 residues long. Trimming pared 6 bases from V and 2 bases from J, leaving 14 bases between. Germline assignment: CDR1 MNHNS and CDR2 SASEGT. This sequence was found in a female donor with papillary thyroid cancer or a benign thyroid nodule (not recorded which). Some clones in this sample may be carry-over from other donors' samples. The sample was blood. The chain combines TRBV6-1 with TRBJ2-1; D not certain. The CDR3 coding sequence is TGTGCCAGCAGACCCTGGCTGACTGCCTACAATGAGCAGTTCTTC. Its translation: CASRPWLTAYNEQFF.